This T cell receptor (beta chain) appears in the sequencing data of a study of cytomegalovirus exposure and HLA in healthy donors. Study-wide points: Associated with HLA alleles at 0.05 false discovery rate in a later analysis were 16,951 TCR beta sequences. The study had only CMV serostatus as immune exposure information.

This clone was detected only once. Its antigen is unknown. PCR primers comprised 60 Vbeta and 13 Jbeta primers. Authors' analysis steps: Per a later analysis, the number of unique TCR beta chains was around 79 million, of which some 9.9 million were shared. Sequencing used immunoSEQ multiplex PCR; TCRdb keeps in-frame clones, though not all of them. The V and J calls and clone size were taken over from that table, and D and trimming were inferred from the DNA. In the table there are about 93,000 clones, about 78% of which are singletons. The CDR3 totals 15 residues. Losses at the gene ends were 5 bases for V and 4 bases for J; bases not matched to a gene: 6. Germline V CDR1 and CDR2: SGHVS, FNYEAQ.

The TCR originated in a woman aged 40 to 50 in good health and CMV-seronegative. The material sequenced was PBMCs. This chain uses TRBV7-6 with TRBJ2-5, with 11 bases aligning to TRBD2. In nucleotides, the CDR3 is TGTGCCAGCAGCAGAGGACTAGCGGGTAGAGAGACCCAGTACTTC. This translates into CASSRGLAGRETQYF.